This T cell receptor beta chain stems from a study of T cells after somatic rescue of genetic block. Only in-frame clones appear in the TCRdb table, and some are missing; sequencing was by immunoSEQ multiplex PCR. The sample includes 95,000 to 120,000 clones, just over 90% seen only once; the top ten take over 1.1%. This TCR derives from a woman younger than 30. Sample: peripheral blood mononuclear cells (PBMCs).

Here the CDR3 DNA reads TGCGCCAGCAGTCGGGACAGGGGGCGGGGAGAGACCCAGTACTTC. The encoded protein is CASSRDRGRGETQYF. The V call is TRBV5-1, the J call TRBJ2-5; TRBD1 agrees at 12 bases. From germline, CDR1 is SGHRS and CDR2 YFSETQ. The CDR3 is 15 amino acids. The junction had 6 bases not matched to a gene; V was cut back by 5 bases and J by 4 bases.